This T cell receptor beta chain was recorded in a study of T cell changes during pregnancy in multiple sclerosis. Profiled with immunoSEQ multiplex PCR; TCRdb holds only in-frame clones, not every one. Counted here are 25,000 to 35,000 clones, roughly nine tenths occurring once; the ten biggest clones make up roughly 0.42%. Trimming took off 4 bases at V and 4 bases at J, with 17 bases between the two ends. The length of the CDR3 is 16 residues. CDR1 MNHEY and CDR2 SMNVEV come from the germline V gene (reference sequence). The sequence came from a female donor in good health, enrolled as a control in a pregnancy study. The chain has TRBV27 and TRBJ2-1; perhaps TRBD2 as D (6 bases). Here the sequenced sample was CD4+ T cells from peripheral blood mononuclear cells, taken in the second trimester of pregnancy. In DNA form, the CDR3 reads TGTGCCAGCAGTTCTCTAGGTAGCGGAAATTACAATGAGCAGTTCTTC. Its protein is CASSSLGSGNYNEQFF.